A single sample gave rise to the 20 T cell receptor beta chains below, sequenced in a study of T-cell memory formation after mild COVID-19. TCRdb passed the 5' RACE reads through MiXCR, listing each CDR3 protein once. Here the sample spans fewer than 600,000 distinct CDR3 sequences, roughly 21% being singletons. Material: PBMCs or a T cell subset sorted from them (not recorded which). These receptors were collected from an adult woman who had mild COVID-19 (a few samples of this study predate the infection). Cell type and time point are not known.

This clonotype showed up many times. This sequence joins TRBV5-6 and TRBJ2-2; 11 nucleotides match TRBD2. The V gene's germline CDR1 is SGHDT and CDR2 YYEEEE. The V gene end was trimmed by 1 base and the J gene end by 1 base; junction bases not matched to a gene: 0. CDR3 length: 16 residues. The CDR3 region is CASSLLAGGNTGELFF. The CDR3 bases are TGTGCCAGCAGCTTGCTAGCGGGAGGGAACACCGGGGAGCTGTTTTTT.

V gene TRBV12-3 or TRBV12-4 combines with J gene TRBJ2-6, with 7 bases aligning to TRBD1. The CDR3 has 18 amino acids. After removal of 6 bases from V and 3 bases from J, the junction contained 14 bases not matched to a gene. The CDR3 is CASSPGRQGEGGANVLTF. The CDR3 coding sequence is TGTGCCAGCAGCCCAGGCCGGCAGGGGGAAGGTGGGGCCAACGTCCTGACTTTC.

The chain has TRBV5-6 and TRBJ1-2; unclear D gene. V lost 4 bases and J lost 6, with 13 bases in between. CDR1 is SGHDT, CDR2 YYEEEE, per germline. CDR3 size: 13 residues. The CDR3 DNA reads TGTGCCAGCAGCCCGGCCGGGCAGCATGGCTACACCTTC. Its translation is CASSPAGQHGYTF.

The V and J genes are TRBV20-1 and TRBJ2-3; 10 positions match TRBD2. The germline V gene encodes CDR1 DFQATT and CDR2 SNEGSKA (reference sequence). The CDR3 totals 15 residues. The V gene end was trimmed by 2 bases and the J gene end by 2 bases; junction bases not matched to a gene: 4. CDR3 protein: CSARFLAGDTDTQYF. CDR3 DNA: TGCAGTGCTAGATTTCTAGCGGGAGACACAGATACGCAGTATTTT.

In this sample, this clonotype turned up many times. The chain combines TRBV12-3 or TRBV12-4 with TRBJ1-5; TRBD1 might be the D (6 bases). This CDR3 spans 19 amino acids. The ends were cut back, 7 bases at V and 1 base at J, with 26 bases in the middle. The DNA of the CDR3 is TGTGCCAGCAATACATTTACCCCCGGACAGCGTGGGAGCAATCAGCCCCAGCATTTT. Encoded protein: CASNTFTPGQRGSNQPQHF.

This rearrangement joins TRBV4-2 to TRBJ1-1; D might be TRBD1 (5 bases). Germline V gives CDR1 LGHNA, CDR2 YNFKEQ. The CDR3 sequence is 14 residues long. V lost 3 bases and J lost 1, with 9 bases in between. CDR3 bases: TGTGCCAGCAGCCATTCTGACAGGAACACTGAAGCTTTCTTT. It is translated as CASSHSDRNTEAFF.

The V gene is TRBV20-1, the J gene TRBJ2-7; D possibly corresponds to TRBD1 (6 bases). Trimming took 4 bases from V and 2 from J, leaving 15 bases between them. The CDR3 contains 14 residues. The germline V gene encodes CDR1 DFQATT and CDR2 SNEGSKA (reference sequence). CDR3 in amino acids: CSATGTPSPYEQYF. As DNA, the CDR3 is TGCAGTGCTACCGGGACACCGAGCCCCTACGAGCAGTACTTC.

This sequence joins TRBV12-3 or TRBV12-4 and TRBJ1-5; D gene ambiguous. This CDR3 has 15 amino acids. V dropped 5 bases and J dropped 1 base, with 12 bases sitting between them. The CDR3 is CASSPGGFSNQPQHF. For the CDR3, the DNA is TGTGCCAGCAGTCCAGGCGGGTTCAGCAATCAGCCCCAGCATTTT.

The genes are TRBV19 and TRBJ1-2, with D possibly TRBD1 on 5 matching bases. V shed 2 bases and J shed 3 bases, with 13 bases lying between them. Looked up from germline, CDR1 is LNHDA and CDR2 is SQIVND (reference sequence). This CDR3 has 15 amino acids. The DNA for the CDR3 is TGTGCCAGTAGTATAACAACGACAGTCTACTATGGCTACACCTTC. It yields the protein CASSITTTVYYGYTF.

This clonotype was counted between two and nine times. V usage is TRBV7-2 and J usage is TRBJ2-7; 7 nucleotides align to TRBD1. V was pared by 1 base and J by 6 bases, with 6 bases of the junction left unmatched. The CDR3 totals 14 residues. In germline, CDR1 is SGHTA, CDR2 FQGNSA. For the CDR3, the DNA is TGTGCCAGCAGCTTAGTTGACAGGGCTCTCGAGCAGTACTTC. Its protein product is CASSLVDRALEQYF.

The gene calls are TRBV9 and TRBJ2-3; 8 bases fit TRBD1. Germline V gene lookup returns CDR1 SGDLS and CDR2 YYNGEE. V lost 0 bases to trimming and J lost 7 bases; unmatched junction nucleotides: 7. This CDR3 is 15 amino acids long. This CDR3 reads CASSVVSGGWNTQYF. CDR3 nucleotide sequence: TGTGCCAGCAGCGTAGTGTCAGGGGGCTGGAATACGCAGTATTTT.

The V and J genes are TRBV6-5 and TRBJ2-5, with TRBD1 matching over 8 bases. The length of the CDR3 is 15 residues. Per the germline V gene, CDR1 is MNHEY and CDR2 is SVGAGI. V trimming: 6 bases; J trimming: 3 bases; junction bases outside the gene matches: 9. The CDR3 protein is CASSYDRGGEETQYF. The CDR3 nucleotides are TGTGCCAGCAGCTACGACAGGGGCGGGGAAGAGACCCAGTACTTC.

This clonotype showed up just a few times. The chain is built from TRBV19 and TRBJ2-1, with D tentatively TRBD1 or TRBD2 (5 bases each). CDR1 is LNHDA and CDR2 is SQIVND in the germline V gene (reference sequence). CDR3 size: 11 residues. The ends were cut back, 6 bases at V and 12 bases at J, with 12 bases in the middle. CDR3 sequence: CASRGPVGQFF. DNA of the CDR3: TGTGCCAGTAGGGGACCCGTGGGGCAGTTCTTC. Full variable domain (missing parts from reference TRBV19 and TRBJ2-1): DGGITQSPKYLFRKEGQNVTLSCEQNLNHDAMYWYRQDPGQGLRLIYYSQIVNDFQKGDIAEGYSVSREKKESFPLTVTSAQKNPTAFYLCASRGPVGQFFGPGTRLTVL.

The rearrangement links TRBV5-1 to TRBJ2-7; 11 nucleotides line up with TRBD2. Germline lookup yields CDR1 SGHRS and CDR2 YFSETQ. The CDR3 is 14 amino acids. Trimming at V came to 4 bases and at J to 9 bases, leaving 9 bases not matched to a gene. The CDR3 DNA follows: TGCGCCAGCAGCGAAACTAGCGGGAGACAGGTGCAGTACTTC. Translation gives CASSETSGRQVQYF.

This clonotype was detected ten times or more. V gene TRBV4-2 combines with J gene TRBJ2-2; D tentatively reads TRBD1 or TRBD2 (5 bases each). The CDR3 is 14 residues long. From germline, CDR1 is LGHNA and CDR2 YNFKEQ. V dropped 4 bases and J dropped 5 bases, with 11 bases sitting between them. CDR3 bases: TGTGCCAGCAGCCCATGGGACCGTACCGGGGAGCTGTTTTTT. This sequence encodes CASSPWDRTGELFF.

This clonotype was seen a handful of times. The rearrangement links TRBV23-1 to TRBJ2-6; D gene ambiguous. TRBV23-1 carries the ORF label, with uncertain function. Trimming shortened V by 3 bases and J by 0 bases, and 9 bases separated the two germline ends. The CDR3 is made up of 16 amino acids. The CDR3 spells CASSQDGASGANVLTF. In DNA form, the CDR3 reads TGCGCCAGCAGTCAGGATGGCGCCTCTGGGGCCAACGTCCTGACTTTC.

The CDR3 DNA is TGTGCCAGCAGCGTACGAGGATCTAGCGGCACAGATACGCAGTATTTT. This sequence encodes CASSVRGSSGTDTQYF. This chain joins TRBV9 and TRBJ2-3, with a tentative D call TRBD2 (6 bases). Germline V gene lookup returns CDR1 SGDLS and CDR2 YYNGEE. V lost 1 base and J lost 1, with 13 bases in between. The CDR3 is 16 residues long.

The rearrangement joins TRBV20-1 to TRBJ1-1, with 7 bases lining up with TRBD1. Germline CDR1 is DFQATT and CDR2 is SNEGSKA (reference sequence). The CDR3 is made up of 12 amino acids. The V segment lost 6 bases and the J segment 7 bases; nucleotides outside the gene matches: 8. CDR3 DNA: TGCAGTGCCCCCTCCCGGACAGGTGAAGCTTTCTTT. Residues: CSAPSRTGEAFF.

J is TRBJ1-5 and V is TRBV4-1, with no clear D. CDR3 length equals 13 residues. With 6 bases removed from V and 11 bases from J, the gap between germline ends came to 17 bases. Germline V lookup: CDR1 MGHRA, CDR2 YSYEKL. Written as DNA, the CDR3 is TGCGCCAGCAGAAGAGGTGTTGATCCGGCCCAGCATTTT. Its protein is CASRRGVDPAQHF.

The chain uses TRBV29-1 and TRBJ1-2; D gene ambiguous. The length of the CDR3 is 10 residues. The V gene lost 7 bases and the J gene lost 5 bases, with 8 bases spanning the gap. CDR1 and CDR2 from the germline V gene are SQVTM and ANQGSEA. CDR3 sequence reads: CSAGSYGYTF. The DNA for the CDR3 is TGCAGCGCTGGATCGTATGGCTACACCTTC. Filled out from reference TRBV29-1 and TRBJ1-2, the complete variable domain reads SAVISQKPSRDICQRGTSLTIQCQVDSQVTMMFWYRQQPGQSLTLIATANQGSEATYESGFVIDKFPISRPNLTFSTLTVSNMSPEDSSIYLCSAGSYGYTFGSGTRLTVV.